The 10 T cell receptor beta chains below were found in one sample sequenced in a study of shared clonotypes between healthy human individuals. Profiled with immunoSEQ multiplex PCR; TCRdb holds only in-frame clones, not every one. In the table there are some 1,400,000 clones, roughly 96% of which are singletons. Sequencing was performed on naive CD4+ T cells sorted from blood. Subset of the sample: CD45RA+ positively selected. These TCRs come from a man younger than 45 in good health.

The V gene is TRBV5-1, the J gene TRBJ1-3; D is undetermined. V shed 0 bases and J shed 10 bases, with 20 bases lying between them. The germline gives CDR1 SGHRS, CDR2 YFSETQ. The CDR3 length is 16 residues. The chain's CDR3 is CASSLGADAGPGTIYF. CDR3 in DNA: TGCGCCAGCAGCTTGGGGGCCGATGCAGGTCCGGGGACCATATATTTT.

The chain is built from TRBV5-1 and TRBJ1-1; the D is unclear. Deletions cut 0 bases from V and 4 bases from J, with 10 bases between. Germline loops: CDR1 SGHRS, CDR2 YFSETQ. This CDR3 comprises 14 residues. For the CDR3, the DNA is TGCGCCAGCAGCTTGGATTGGGATAGCACTGAAGCTTTCTTT. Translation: CASSLDWDSTEAFF.

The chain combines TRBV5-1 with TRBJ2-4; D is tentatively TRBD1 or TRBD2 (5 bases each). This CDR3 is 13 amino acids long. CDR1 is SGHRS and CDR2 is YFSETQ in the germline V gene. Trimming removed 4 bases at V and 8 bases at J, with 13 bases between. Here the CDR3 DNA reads TGCGCCAGCAGCCCCTCAGGGACGTACATTCAGTACTTC. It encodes CASSPSGTYIQYF. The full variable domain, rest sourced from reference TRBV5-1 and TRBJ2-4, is KAGVTQTPRYLIKTRGQQVTLSCSPISGHRSVSWYQQTPGQGLQFLFEYFSETQRNKGNFPGRFSGRQFSNSRSEMNVSTLELGDSALYLCASSPSGTYIQYFGAGTRLSVL.

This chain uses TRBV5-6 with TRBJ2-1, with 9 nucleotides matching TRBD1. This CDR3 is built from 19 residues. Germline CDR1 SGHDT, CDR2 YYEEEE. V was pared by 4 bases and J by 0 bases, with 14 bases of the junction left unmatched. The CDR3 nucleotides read TGTGCCAGCAGCCCGGACAGGGGTGTAGCGGGTTTCTCCTACAATGAGCAGTTCTTC. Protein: CASSPDRGVAGFSYNEQFF.

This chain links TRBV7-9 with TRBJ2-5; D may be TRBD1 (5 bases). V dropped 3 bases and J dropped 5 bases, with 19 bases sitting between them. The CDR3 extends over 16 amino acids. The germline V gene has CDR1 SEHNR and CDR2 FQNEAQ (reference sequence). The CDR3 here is CASSFRTKGWMETQYF. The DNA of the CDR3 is TGTGCCAGCAGCTTCCGTACGAAGGGGTGGATGGAGACCCAGTACTTC. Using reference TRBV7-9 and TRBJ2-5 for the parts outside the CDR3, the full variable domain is DTGVSQNPRHKITKRGQNVTFRCDPISEHNRLYWYRQTLGQGPEFLTYFQNEAQLEKSRLLSDRFSAERPKGSFSTLEIQRTEQGDSAMYLCASSFRTKGWMETQYFGPGTRLLVL.

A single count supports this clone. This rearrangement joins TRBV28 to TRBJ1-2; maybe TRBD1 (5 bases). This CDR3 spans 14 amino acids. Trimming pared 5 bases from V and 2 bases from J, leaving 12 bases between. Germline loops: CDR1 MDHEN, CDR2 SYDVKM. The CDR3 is CASSPSGQNYGYTF. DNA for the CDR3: TGTGCCAGCAGTCCCTCCGGACAAAACTATGGCTACACCTTC.

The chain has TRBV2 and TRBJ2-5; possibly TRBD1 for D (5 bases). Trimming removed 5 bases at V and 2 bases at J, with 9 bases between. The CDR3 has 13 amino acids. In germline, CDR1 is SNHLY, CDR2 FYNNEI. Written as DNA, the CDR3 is TGTGCCAGCAGTATAGACAGTCAAGAGACCCAGTACTTC. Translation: CASSIDSQETQYF.

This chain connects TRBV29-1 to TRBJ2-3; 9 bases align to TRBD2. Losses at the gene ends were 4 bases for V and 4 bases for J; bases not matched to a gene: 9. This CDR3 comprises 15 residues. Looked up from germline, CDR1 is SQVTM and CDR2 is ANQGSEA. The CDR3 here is CSVGTPAGGADTQYF. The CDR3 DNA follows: TGCAGCGTTGGCACCCCGGCGGGAGGGGCAGATACGCAGTATTTT.

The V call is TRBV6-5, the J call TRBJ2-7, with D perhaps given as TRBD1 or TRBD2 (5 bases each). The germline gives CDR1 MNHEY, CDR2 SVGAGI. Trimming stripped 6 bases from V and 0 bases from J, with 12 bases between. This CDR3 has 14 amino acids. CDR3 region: CASRTTGTSYEQYF. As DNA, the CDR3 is TGTGCCAGCAGAACCACCGGGACCTCCTACGAGCAGTACTTC.

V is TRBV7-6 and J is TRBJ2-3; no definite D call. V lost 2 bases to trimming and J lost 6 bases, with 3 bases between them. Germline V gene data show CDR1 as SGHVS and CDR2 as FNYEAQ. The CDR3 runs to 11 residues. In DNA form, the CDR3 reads TGTGCCAGCAGCTTAATGGATACGCAGTATTTT. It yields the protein CASSLMDTQYF.